This record covers a single T cell receptor (beta chain). Seattle participants joined during active infection and were tracked over time. Under the authors' procedure: Estimated nucleated cell counts came from reference gene primer amplification. Measured with immunoSEQ multiplex PCR; TCRdb has only the in-frame clones, and not every one. The V and J calls and clone size are taken from that table; D and trimming were inferred from the DNA. The sample consists of roughly 410,000 clones, around 89% of them appearing once. This CDR3 spans 8 amino acids. Per the germline V gene, CDR1 is DFQATT and CDR2 is SNEGSKA (reference sequence). This entry is derived from a study of blood T cell repertoires in COVID-19. Study information: Specimens from acute and convalescent COVID-19 originated in the United States, Italy and Spain.

V and J are TRBV20-1 and TRBJ1-1; D is unclear. The TCR sequence derives from a woman aged 40-49 years with COVID-19, enrolled during active disease. What was sequenced was peripheral blood. The CDR3 is CSSVQAFF. DNA of the CDR3: TGCAGCTCCGTTCAAGCTTTCTTT.